This entry lists 23 T cell receptor beta chains sequenced from one sample in a study of T cell responses to AZD1222 COVID-19 vaccine. Sequencing was performed with immunoSEQ multiplex PCR; in TCRdb, only in-frame clones are kept and a portion is missing. This sample has under 150,000 clones, with around nine tenths found just once. Source: peripheral blood, taken on day 0 of AZD1222 vaccination. The receptors were gathered from an adult in good health.

Many counts were recorded for this clone. This chain uses TRBV10-3 with TRBJ2-2; TRBD2 matches at 14 bases. The germline V gene encodes CDR1 ENHRY and CDR2 SYGVKD. The CDR3 covers 17 residues. V gave up 10 bases and J gave up 0 bases; unmatched junction bases: 7. The CDR3 sequence: CATRGLAGASNTGELFF. The DNA of the CDR3 is TGTGCCACCCGGGGACTAGCGGGAGCCTCGAACACCGGGGAGCTGTTTTTT.

The CDR3 region has the DNA TGTGCCAGCAGTCCCTTAGCGTCTATGAACACTGAAGCTTTCTTT. Protein: CASSPLASMNTEAFF. The chain couples TRBV6-2 or TRBV6-3 to TRBJ1-1; D remains unclear. V lost 5 bases to trimming and J lost 0 bases, with 13 bases between them. Germline lookup yields CDR1 MNHEY and CDR2 SVGEGT. This CDR3 is built from 15 residues.

The chain joins TRBV4-3 to TRBJ1-2, with D possibly TRBD1 on 6 matching bases. Germline CDR1 and CDR2: LGHNA and YSLEER. CDR3 length: 15 residues. Trimming removed 1 base at V and 2 bases at J, with 11 bases between. CDR3 bases: TGCGCCAGCAGCCAAGCGCAGGGGCTGAACTATGGCTACACCTTC. Its protein is CASSQAQGLNYGYTF.

The chain joins TRBV19 to TRBJ2-2; tentatively, D is TRBD1 (6 bases). The CDR3 runs 15 residues. The germline V and J ends were trimmed by 8 bases and 2 bases, with 15 bases remaining between them. CDR1 is LNHDA and CDR2 is SQIVND in the germline V gene (reference sequence). For the CDR3, the DNA is TGTGCCAGTCGTGCTGGACAGACAAACACCGGGGAGCTGTTTTTT. It encodes CASRAGQTNTGELFF.

The V and J genes are TRBV19 and TRBJ1-2, with D unclear. This CDR3 region has 17 residues. The germline V gene encodes CDR1 LNHDA and CDR2 SQIVND (reference sequence). V gave up 3 bases and J gave up 4 bases, with 21 bases separating them. This CDR3 is CASSMLVGELRVYGYTF. As DNA, the CDR3 is TGTGCCAGTAGTATGCTGGTTGGGGAGCTTCGTGTCTATGGCTACACCTTC. The variable domain in full, completed from reference TRBV19 and TRBJ1-2, reads DGGITQSPKYLFRKEGQNVTLSCEQNLNHDAMYWYRQDPGQGLRLIYYSQIVNDFQKGDIAEGYSVSREKKESFPLTVTSAQKNPTAFYLCASSMLVGELRVYGYTFGSGTRLTVV.

This chain connects TRBV19 to TRBJ1-5; D is possibly TRBD1 (6 bases). Germline assignment: CDR1 LNHDA and CDR2 SQIVND (reference sequence). The CDR3 is made up of 15 amino acids. Trimming shortened V by 1 base and J by 5 bases, and 12 bases separated the two germline ends. The CDR3 region is CASSIVGGNHQPQHF. The CDR3 bases are TGTGCCAGTAGTATAGTAGGGGGGAATCATCAGCCCCAGCATTTT. The full variable domain, completed using reference TRBV19 and TRBJ1-5, is DGGITQSPKYLFRKEGQNVTLSCEQNLNHDAMYWYRQDPGQGLRLIYYSQIVNDFQKGDIAEGYSVSREKKESFPLTVTSAQKNPTAFYLCASSIVGGNHQPQHFGDGTRLSIL.

The V gene is TRBV5-1, the J gene TRBJ2-1, with D tentatively TRBD1 (5 bases). Per germline, CDR1 SGHRS and CDR2 YFSETQ. The CDR3 runs 14 residues. V dropped 6 bases and J dropped 6 bases, with 16 bases sitting between them. The CDR3, as DNA: TGCGCCAGCACTGTAGGGGCCCAGGGCAATGAGCAGTTCTTC. Its protein product is CASTVGAQGNEQFF.

The chain carries TRBV5-1 and TRBJ1-1; 9 nucleotides line up with TRBD1. In germline, CDR1 is SGHRS, CDR2 YFSETQ. The CDR3 runs 15 residues. Trimming took 4 bases from V and 4 from J; bases not matched to a gene: 8. As DNA, the CDR3 is TGCGCCAGCAGCAGCGGACAGGGGTCGGGCACTGAAGCTTTCTTT. This codes for CASSSGQGSGTEAFF.

V and J are TRBV12-3 or TRBV12-4 and TRBJ1-5; D gene ambiguous. Trimming stripped 6 bases from V and 5 bases from J, with 11 bases between. The CDR3 spans 13 residues. For the CDR3, the DNA is TGTGCCAGCAGCCTTTCGTCAGATCAGCCCCAGCATTTT. Its translation: CASSLSSDQPQHF.

This sequence joins TRBV24-1 and TRBJ1-5; D is unresolved. The CDR3 extends over 12 amino acids. The V end lost 0 bases, the J end lost 12 bases, and 8 bases lay between the germline ends. CDR1 is KGHDR, CDR2 SFDVKD, per germline. CDR3 residues: CATSDLSGVQHF. CDR3 sequence (DNA): TGTGCCACCAGTGATTTGTCTGGGGTCCAGCATTTT.

The J gene is TRBJ2-2, the V gene TRBV7-2, with TRBD2 matching 12 bases. The CDR3 is made up of 15 amino acids. In germline, CDR1 is SGHTA, CDR2 FQGNSA. The V gene end was trimmed by 5 bases and the J gene end by 5 bases; junction bases not matched to a gene: 3. The CDR3 region is CASSPGLAGTGELFF. For the CDR3, the DNA is TGTGCCAGCAGCCCTGGACTAGCGGGGACCGGGGAGCTGTTTTTT.

The chain couples TRBV28 to TRBJ2-2, with 10 bases matching TRBD2. J lost 5 bases, V lost 0 bases, and 0 bases had no gene match. CDR1 is MDHEN and CDR2 is SYDVKM in the germline V gene. This CDR3 is built from 15 residues. The DNA for the CDR3 is TGTGCCAGCAGTTTATGGACTAGCGGGACCGGGGAGCTGTTTTTT. It codes for CASSLWTSGTGELFF.

The chain has TRBV11-2 and TRBJ2-3, with D hard to call. This CDR3 comprises 14 residues. From germline, CDR1 is SGHAT and CDR2 FQNNGV. Trimming pared 5 bases from V and 2 bases from J, leaving 11 bases between. The DNA for the CDR3 is TGTGCCAGCAGCCCTCGACGGTACACAGATACGCAGTATTTT. It specifies CASSPRRYTDTQYF.

The rearrangement joins TRBV27 to TRBJ2-4; TRBD1 matches 7 bases. The germline CDR1 and CDR2 sequences are MNHEY and SMNVEV (reference sequence). This CDR3 region has 13 residues. Trimming took 5 bases from V and 8 from J; bases not matched to a gene: 6. The CDR3 here is CASSPNRGDIQYF. The CDR3 DNA reads TGTGCCAGCAGTCCTAACAGGGGTGACATTCAGTACTTC.

This chain's CDR3 is CASSFRRTEAFF. The CDR3 DNA follows: TGTGCCAGCAGTTTCCGGCGGACTGAAGCTTTCTTT. The V and J genes are TRBV12-3 or TRBV12-4 and TRBJ1-1; D is unclear. V gave up 3 bases and J gave up 5 bases, with 7 bases separating them. The CDR3 sequence is 12 residues long.

The rearrangement uses TRBV19 and TRBJ2-2; 10 nucleotides agree with TRBD1. Germline-derived CDR1 and CDR2 are LNHDA and SQIVND (reference sequence). V lost 4 bases to trimming and J lost 5 bases; unmatched junction nucleotides: 4. This CDR3 comprises 15 residues. For the CDR3, the DNA is TGTGCCAGTAGTAGAGGGGGACAGGGGACCGGGGAGCTGTTTTTT. Protein product: CASSRGGQGTGELFF.

This sequence joins TRBV19 and TRBJ1-1; 7 nucleotides match TRBD1. The CDR3 is 14 amino acids. Germline trimming cut 4 bases from V and 4 bases from J; bases unmatched to any gene: 6. Per germline, CDR1 LNHDA and CDR2 SQIVND (reference sequence). CDR3 sequence reads: CASSTPGTATEAFF. CDR3 sequence (DNA): TGTGCCAGTAGTACACCCGGGACAGCCACTGAAGCTTTCTTT.

The rearrangement joins TRBV2 to TRBJ1-2; TRBD1 is a possible D gene (6 bases). Germline V gene sequence: CDR1 SNHLY, CDR2 FYNNEI. This CDR3 region has 14 residues. Trimming removed 1 base from V and 7 bases from J, with 13 bases in between. DNA for the CDR3: TGTGCCAGCAGTGAAGAGCTGGGGGCGGGTGGCTACACCTTC. Translated, it gives CASSEELGAGGYTF.

V and J are TRBV7-6 and TRBJ2-7, with TRBD2 as a possible D gene (7 bases). Germline values: CDR1 SGHVS, CDR2 FNYEAQ. The CDR3 is made up of 13 amino acids. V was shortened by 6 bases and J by 7 bases, with 16 bases between the two germline ends. CDR3 DNA: TGTGCCAGCAGTTATGCAGGGGAGGGGGAGCAGTACTTC. Protein sequence: CASSYAGEGEQYF.

This rearrangement joins TRBV18 to TRBJ2-1; 9 nucleotides match TRBD2. The CDR3 contains 15 residues. Trimming removed 3 bases from V and 7 bases from J; junction bases left unmatched: 7. CDR1 and CDR2 (germline): KGHSH, LQKENI. CDR3 loop: CASSPIAGVGNEQFF. For the CDR3, the DNA is TGTGCCAGCTCACCGATAGCGGGGGTAGGGAATGAGCAGTTCTTC. Complete variable domain (other parts from reference TRBV18 and TRBJ2-1): NAGVMQNPRHLVRRRGQEARLRCSPMKGHSHVYWYRQLPEEGLKFMVYLQKENIIDESGMPKERFSAEFPKEGPSILRIQQVVRGDSAAYFCASSPIAGVGNEQFFGPGTRLTVL.

The J gene is TRBJ2-7, the V gene TRBV6-5; no firm D call. Germline CDR1 is MNHEY and CDR2 is SVGAGI. V was pared by 11 bases and J by 2 bases, with 10 bases between. CDR3 length: 11 amino acids. CDR3 DNA sequence: TGTGCCTGCGGACGGACCTACGAGCAGTACTTC. Translation gives CACGRTYEQYF.

This chain connects TRBV13 to TRBJ2-5; D is uncertain. The CDR3 is 15 residues long. Trimming left V 0 bases short and J 5 bases short, with 13 bases between. The germline gives CDR1 PRHDT, CDR2 FYEKMQ (reference sequence). The DNA of the CDR3 is TGTGCCAGCAGCTTAGGGCTCGAGGAACCGGAGACCCAGTACTTC. Its protein is CASSLGLEEPETQYF.

The rearrangement uses TRBV7-2 and TRBJ1-6, with 8 bases that match TRBD1. The CDR3 has 13 residues. J gave up 12 bases and V 4 bases, and 5 bases lay outside the gene matches. Per germline, CDR1 SGHTA and CDR2 FQGNSA. DNA of the CDR3: TGTGCCAGCAGCTCGGGACAGGTTAAACCCCTCCACTTT. As protein: CASSSGQVKPLHF.